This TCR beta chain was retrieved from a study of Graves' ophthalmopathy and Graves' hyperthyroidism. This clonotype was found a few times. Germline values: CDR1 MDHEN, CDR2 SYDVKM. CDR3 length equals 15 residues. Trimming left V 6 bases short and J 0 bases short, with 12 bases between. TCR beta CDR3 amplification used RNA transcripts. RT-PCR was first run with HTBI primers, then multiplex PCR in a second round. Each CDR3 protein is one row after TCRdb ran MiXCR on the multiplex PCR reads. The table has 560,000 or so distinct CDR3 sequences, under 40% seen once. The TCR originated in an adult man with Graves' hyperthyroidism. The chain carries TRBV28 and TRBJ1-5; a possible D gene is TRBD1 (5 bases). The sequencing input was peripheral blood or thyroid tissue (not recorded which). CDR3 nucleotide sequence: TGTGCCAGCAGACCTTGGGGGGGTAGCAATCAGCCCCAGCATTTT. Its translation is CASRPWGGSNQPQHF.